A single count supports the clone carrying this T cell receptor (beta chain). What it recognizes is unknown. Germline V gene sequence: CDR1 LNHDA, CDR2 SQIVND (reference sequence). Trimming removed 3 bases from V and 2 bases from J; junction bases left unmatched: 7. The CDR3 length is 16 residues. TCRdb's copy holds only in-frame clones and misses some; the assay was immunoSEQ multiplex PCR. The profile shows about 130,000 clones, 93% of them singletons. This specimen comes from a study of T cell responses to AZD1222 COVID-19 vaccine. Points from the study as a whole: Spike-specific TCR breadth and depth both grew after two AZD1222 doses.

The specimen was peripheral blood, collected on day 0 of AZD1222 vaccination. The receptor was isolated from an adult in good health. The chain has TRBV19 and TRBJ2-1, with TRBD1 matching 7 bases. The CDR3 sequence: CASSIRTGVTYNEQFF. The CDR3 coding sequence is TGTGCCAGTAGTATTCGTACAGGGGTGACCTACAATGAGCAGTTCTTC. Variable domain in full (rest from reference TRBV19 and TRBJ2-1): DGGITQSPKYLFRKEGQNVTLSCEQNLNHDAMYWYRQDPGQGLRLIYYSQIVNDFQKGDIAEGYSVSREKKESFPLTVTSAQKNPTAFYLCASSIRTGVTYNEQFFGPGTRLTVL.